These 20 T cell receptor beta chains share one sample of origin, sequenced in a study of spatial heterogeneity in lung cancer. As for time point: blood at routine non-recurrence follow-up after resection. Each CDR3 protein is one row after TCRdb ran MiXCR on the 5' RACE reads. The data show approximately 41,000 distinct CDR3 sequences, over 9.5% seen once. Sequenced here: PBMCs, sampled at follow-up. These TCRs come from a female donor with early-stage non-small cell lung cancer.

This clonotype was counted a few times. The chain recombines TRBV19 with TRBJ2-7; 12 nucleotides align to TRBD1. Per the germline V gene, CDR1 is LNHDA and CDR2 is SQIVND (reference sequence). The CDR3 totals 15 residues. The V and J ends lost 6 bases and 3 bases, in that order; junction bases with no gene match: 6. CDR3 sequence reads: CASRLGTGGLYEQYF. The CDR3 DNA is TGTGCCAGTAGACTAGGGACAGGGGGCCTCTACGAGCAGTACTTC.

This clonotype was found many times. The gene calls are TRBV20-1 and TRBJ2-7, with 8 bases identical to TRBD2. Germline V gene lookup returns CDR1 DFQATT and CDR2 SNEGSKA (reference sequence). J gave up 0 bases and V 3 bases, and 4 bases lay outside the gene matches. This CDR3 contains 14 residues. The chain's CDR3 is CSASSGASSYEQYF. CDR3 bases: TGCAGTGCTAGTAGCGGGGCTAGCTCCTACGAGCAGTACTTC.

This clonotype was picked up a small number of times. This chain connects TRBV12-3 or TRBV12-4 to TRBJ1-5, with D maybe TRBD1 (6 bases). V lost 8 bases and J 7 bases, leaving 15 bases between the germline ends. The CDR3 is 13 residues long. The CDR3 here is CASSPQGYQPQHF. The CDR3, as DNA: TGTGCCAGCTCGCCCCAGGGGTACCAGCCCCAGCATTTT.

The chain joins TRBV5-4 to TRBJ1-5; D is possibly TRBD1 (5 bases). Trimming took 3 bases from V and 6 from J, leaving 13 bases between them. CDR1 SGHNT and CDR2 YYREEE come from the germline V gene (reference sequence). This CDR3 has 14 amino acids. This CDR3 reads CASSWGPTAQPQHF. The CDR3 DNA is TGTGCCAGCAGCTGGGGACCTACTGCTCAGCCCCAGCATTTT.

The chain joins TRBV6-1 to TRBJ2-2; 7 nucleotides match TRBD2. The trim removed 8 bases at V and 1 base at J, leaving 4 bases unmatched. The CDR3 has 14 amino acids. Germline V gene sequence: CDR1 MNHNS, CDR2 SASEGT. Written as DNA, the CDR3 is TGTGCCAGCCAAAGGGAGGGGAACACCGGGGAGCTGTTTTTT. As protein: CASQREGNTGELFF.

This rearrangement joins TRBV6-2 or TRBV6-3 to TRBJ1-2, with D possibly TRBD1 on 6 matching bases. The germline CDR1 and CDR2 sequences are MNHEY and SVGEGT. V was clipped by 0 bases and J by 6 bases, with 11 bases between them. The CDR3 totals 14 residues. CDR3 sequence reads: CASSYSGRGDGYTF. In nucleotides, the CDR3 is TGTGCCAGCAGTTACTCGGGCAGGGGAGATGGCTACACCTTC.

This clonotype was seen ten or more times. The V call is TRBV28, the J call TRBJ2-6; TRBD1 is a possible D gene (8 bases). Germline lookup yields CDR1 MDHEN and CDR2 SYDVKM. Trimming took off 5 bases at V and 4 bases at J, with 18 bases between the two ends. This CDR3 is 17 amino acids long. The CDR3 protein is CASSRQGRVEGANVLTF. As DNA, the CDR3 is TGTGCCAGCAGTCGACAGGGGAGGGTGGAAGGGGCCAACGTCCTGACTTTC.

This clonotype has only a few counts. The chain links TRBV29-1 to TRBJ2-3; perhaps TRBD2 as D (6 bases). V was cut by 1 base and J by 1 base, with 9 bases left in between. This CDR3 spans 14 amino acids. From germline, CDR1 is SQVTM and CDR2 ANQGSEA. This CDR3 is CSVEGGGGTDTQYF. CDR3 DNA sequence: TGCAGCGTTGAAGGTGGCGGGGGCACAGATACGCAGTATTTT.

This clonotype has a handful of counts. The gene calls are TRBV12-5 and TRBJ2-2; no firm D call. The CDR3 extends over 12 amino acids. Trimming stripped 7 bases from V and 5 bases from J, with 8 bases between. CDR1 is LGHNT and CDR2 is FRNRAP in the germline V gene. The CDR3 DNA follows: TGTGCTAGTGATTTCCAGACCGGGGAGCTGTTTTTT. Translation gives CASDFQTGELFF. The full variable domain, rest sourced from reference TRBV12-5 and TRBJ2-2, is DARVTQTPRHKVTEMGQEVTMRCQPILGHNTVFWYRQTMMQGLELLAYFRNRAPLDDSGMPKDRFSAEMPDATLATLKIQPSEPRDSAVYFCASDFQTGELFFGEGSRLTVL.

This clonotype has a handful of counts. This rearrangement joins TRBV2 to TRBJ2-7; unclear D gene. Germline V gives CDR1 SNHLY, CDR2 FYNNEI. The V gene lost 4 bases and the J gene lost 2 bases, with 9 bases spanning the gap. The CDR3 is 13 amino acids. The CDR3 DNA follows: TGTGCCAGCAGTGGGACGGACGCCTACGAGCAGTACTTC. This translates into CASSGTDAYEQYF.

The chain links TRBV5-1 to TRBJ2-3, with D unresolved. CDR1 is SGHRS, CDR2 YFSETQ, per germline. With 3 bases removed from V and 1 base from J, the gap between germline ends came to 9 bases. This CDR3 has 14 amino acids. The CDR3 reads CASSWTPGTDTQYF. CDR3 DNA: TGCGCCAGCAGCTGGACCCCAGGCACAGATACGCAGTATTTT.

This clonotype has ten or more counts. A junction end diverges from the germline sequence, so it may reflect a read error. This chain uses TRBV10-3 with TRBJ1-5; D is unresolved. The CDR3 is 15 amino acids. From germline, CDR1 is ENHRY and CDR2 SYGVKD. The CDR3 coding sequence is TGTGCCATCAGTGAGTCTGCTCCTAGCGATCAGCCCCAGCATTTT. Its translation is CAISESAPSDQPQHF.

This clonotype was recorded at least ten times. V usage is TRBV12-3 or TRBV12-4 and J usage is TRBJ1-5; D is perhaps TRBD1 (6 bases). This CDR3 is 13 amino acids long. The ends were cut back, 4 bases at V and 5 bases at J, with 9 bases in the middle. This CDR3 is CASSSQGDQPQHF. The CDR3 region has the DNA TGTGCCAGCAGTTCACAGGGTGATCAGCCCCAGCATTTT.

This clonotype was picked up many times. The V and J genes are TRBV7-2 and TRBJ2-1, with 9 bases identical to TRBD2. The CDR3 extends over 16 amino acids. Germline values: CDR1 SGHTA, CDR2 FQGNSA. Unmatched junction bases numbered 7, after V lost 2 bases and J lost 5 bases. The CDR3 here is CASSLNPSGMNNEQFF. CDR3 in DNA: TGTGCCAGCAGCTTAAATCCTAGCGGGATGAACAATGAGCAGTTCTTC.

This clonotype is categorized as medium-sized. The rearrangement links TRBV4-3 to TRBJ2-1; 9 bases map to TRBD2. V was clipped by 0 bases and J by 2 bases; unmatched bases: 5. The CDR3 extends over 17 amino acids. Looked up from germline, CDR1 is LGHNA and CDR2 is YSLEER. For the CDR3, the DNA is TGCGCCAGCAGCCAAGATAGCGGGGGTGTGCCCTACAATGAGCAGTTCTTC. Translated: CASSQDSGGVPYNEQFF.

This clonotype has ten or more counts. The J gene is TRBJ2-1, the V gene TRBV7-8; D is perhaps TRBD2 (7 bases). This CDR3 is 14 amino acids long. The germline V gene encodes CDR1 SGHVS and CDR2 FQNEAQ. V was shortened by 5 bases and J by 8 bases, with 16 bases between the two germline ends. CDR3: CASSPRGRGDEQFF. In DNA, the CDR3 is TGTGCCAGCAGCCCTAGGGGGAGGGGCGATGAGCAGTTCTTC.

V gene TRBV20-1 combines with J gene TRBJ2-5, with D possibly TRBD2 on 5 matching bases. The CDR3 consists of 17 residues. The ends were cut back, 1 base at V and 4 bases at J, with 22 bases in the middle. Germline lookup yields CDR1 DFQATT and CDR2 SNEGSKA (reference sequence). CDR3 nucleotides: TGCAGTGCTAGAGGGGGTCTTAGAACTTCCCGGGGAGAGACCCAGTACTTC. As protein: CSARGGLRTSRGETQYF.

This clonotype was counted a few times. The V call is TRBV9, the J call TRBJ2-4; TRBD2 might be the D (5 bases). Germline V gene sequence: CDR1 SGDLS, CDR2 YYNGEE. V was trimmed by 6 bases and J by 0 bases, leaving 16 bases between them. This CDR3 contains 16 residues. As DNA, the CDR3 is TGTGCCAGCACCCCCGGACTGCCAATAGCCAAAAACATTCAGTACTTC. It specifies CASTPGLPIAKNIQYF.

This clonotype was counted a single time. The chain recombines TRBV5-1 with TRBJ2-1, with D perhaps TRBD1 (5 bases). Germline lookup yields CDR1 SGHRS and CDR2 YFSETQ. The CDR3 is made up of 15 amino acids. The V and J ends lost 0 bases and 6 bases respectively, with 13 bases between them. CDR3 DNA: TGCGCCAGCAGCTTGGATAGGACAAAGAGCAATGAGCAGTTCTTC. This codes for CASSLDRTKSNEQFF.

At least ten counts were recorded for this clonotype. The chain has TRBV24-1 and TRBJ2-5, with 7 bases fitting TRBD2. Per the germline V gene, CDR1 is KGHDR and CDR2 is SFDVKD. J was trimmed by 7 bases and V by 3 bases; bases with no gene match: 1. The CDR3 is 12 amino acids. This CDR3 is CATSDPGGTQYF. The CDR3 DNA reads as TGTGCCACCAGTGATCCGGGGGGGACCCAGTACTTC.